Listed below are T cell receptor beta chains from one sample, sequenced in a study of blood T cell repertoires in COVID-19. TCRdb's copy holds only in-frame clones and misses some; the assay was immunoSEQ multiplex PCR. The sample holds some 240,000 clones, 75% to 90% seen once. The material sequenced was peripheral blood. These TCRs come from a man in his fifties or sixties who had recovered from COVID-19. Each CDR3 is given with its conserved first and last residue. Each record gives: J gene, clone size, CDR3 length, V gene, D gene, CDR3 DNA, CDR3 protein. The D gene is left open where the match is weak. Some rows mark clone size as missing; the rest say once, few, many or name a class of expanded clone.

TRBJ2-3 | . | 16 | TRBV27 | TRBD1 | TGTGCCAGCACCGGAGACAGGGGGCTGAGCACAGATACGCAGTATTTT | CASTGDRGLSTDTQYF
TRBJ2-7 | . | 14 | TRBV3-1/TRBV3-2 | TRBD1 | TGTGCCAGCAGCCTCACAGGGGACCTCCACGAGCAGTACTTC | CASSLTGDLHEQYF
TRBJ2-1 | . | 16 | TRBV24-1 | TRBD2 | TGTGCCACCAGTGATCCCGGACTAGCGGGGCCAAGTGAGCAGTTCTTC | CATSDPGLAGPSEQFF
TRBJ2-2 | few | 15 | TRBV23-1 | . | TGCGCCAGCAGTCAAGCAGTAGGGGACACCGGGGAGCTGTTTTTT | CASSQAVGDTGELFF
TRBJ2-2 | once | 15 | TRBV11-2 | . | TGTGCCAGCAGCTTAGCAGGATTACTCACCGGGGAGCTGTTTTTT | CASSLAGLLTGELFF
TRBJ1-3 | . | 16 | TRBV6-1 | TRBD1 | TGTGCCAGCAGTGAAGCCGAGCCGTGGACAGGGAACACCATATATTTT | CASSEAEPWTGNTIYF
TRBJ2-5 | . | 14 | TRBV5-1 | TRBD2 | TGCGCCAGCAGTGGGACTACTTACCAAGAGACCCAGTACTTC | CASSGTTYQETQYF
TRBJ1-1 | . | 14 | TRBV5-1 | . | TGCGCCAGCAGCTTGACTTTGGTGAACACTGAAGCTTTCTTT | CASSLTLVNTEAFF
TRBJ2-3 | . | 15 | TRBV19 | . | TGTGCCAGTAGTAGCGGCTACACTAGCACAGATACGCAGTATTTT | CASSSGYTSTDTQYF
TRBJ1-1 | . | 17 | TRBV4-2 | TRBD1 | TGTGCCAGCAGCCAACCCCTCCGGGGACAGCTGAACACTGAAGCTTTCTTT | CASSQPLRGQLNTEAFF
TRBJ2-3 | . | 16 | TRBV10-3 | . | TGTGCCATCAGTGAGTCGACTCGCGCACCCAGAGATACGCAGTATTTT | CAISESTRAPRDTQYF
TRBJ2-1 | . | 16 | TRBV7-6 | TRBD2 | TGTGCCAGCAGCTCACTAGCGGGGGCCCGGTACAATGAGCAGTTCTTC | CASSSLAGARYNEQFF
TRBJ2-3 | . | 16 | TRBV5-5 | . | TGTGCCAGCAGCTCGAGACAGGCGGGAGGCACAGATACGCAGTATTTT | CASSSRQAGGTDTQYF
TRBJ1-1 | few | 13 | TRBV9 | . | TGTGCCAGCAGCGTGGACAGGAACACTGAAGCTTTCTTT | CASSVDRNTEAFF
TRBJ2-5 | . | 15 | TRBV24-1 | TRBD1 | TGTGCCACCAGTGATCCGACAGGGATCGGAGAGACCCAGTACTTC | CATSDPTGIGETQYF
TRBJ2-1 | . | 15 | TRBV19 | TRBD2 | TGTGCCAGTAGTAAAGGGACTAGCGGTTACAATGAGCAGTTCTTC | CASSKGTSGYNEQFF
TRBJ1-5 | . | 14 | TRBV7-9 | . | TGTGCCAGCAGCTTTTTACAAAGCAATCAGCCCCAGCATTTT | CASSFLQSNQPQHF
TRBJ1-2 | . | 13 | TRBV11-2 | TRBD1 | TGTGCCAGCAGCTTAGGGGGGACAGCCGGCTACACCTTC | CASSLGGTAGYTF
TRBJ1-1 | . | 16 | TRBV28 | TRBD1 | TGTGCCAGCAGTCCCCTTGGACAGGCCGCGGGAACTGAAGCTTTCTTT | CASSPLGQAAGTEAFF